The 21 T cell receptor beta chains presented below share a single source sample, sequenced in a study of blood T cell repertoires in COVID-19. The data were produced by immunoSEQ multiplex PCR, yet TCRdb's version contains in-frame clones alone and is incomplete. Of approximately 72,000 clones detected, approximately 87% appear once; the ten largest clones hold 15% to 20%. Sequences were obtained from peripheral blood. These receptors were obtained from a woman of 80 years or more with acute or convalescent COVID-19.

The V call is TRBV9, the J call TRBJ2-3; 7 nucleotides align to TRBD2. CDR3 size: 14 residues. Germline CDR1 SGDLS, CDR2 YYNGEE. After removal of 2 bases from V and 4 bases from J, the junction contained 4 bases not matched to a gene. Written as DNA, the CDR3 is TGTGCCAGCAGCGTTAGCGGGCGCCCAGATACGCAGTATTTT. Protein: CASSVSGRPDTQYF.

This clone occurred a few times. The rearrangement links TRBV19 to TRBJ1-1, with D perhaps TRBD1 (5 bases). CDR3 length: 12 amino acids. From germline, CDR1 is LNHDA and CDR2 SQIVND (reference sequence). V was trimmed by 7 bases and J by 6 bases, leaving 12 bases between them. Here the CDR3 reads CASKQEGPEAFF. As DNA, the CDR3 is TGTGCCAGTAAACAGGAGGGTCCTGAAGCTTTCTTT.

A note on this clone: No conserved phenylalanine or tryptophan ends this CDR3, so it is likely a read error. It is unclear where the CDR3 begins or ends on the DNA, so no DNA is shown, and the CDR3 is as TCRdb lists it. This rearrangement joins TRBV6-1 to TRBJ1-1. CDR1 and CDR2 (germline): MNHNS, SASEGT. The CDR3 is 12 amino acids in total, end residues counted. The CDR3 reads CASSDGPPSMEI.

The chain recombines TRBV6-5 with TRBJ1-1; maybe TRBD1 (6 bases). In germline, CDR1 is MNHEY, CDR2 SVGAGI. Between the trimmed V and J ends, which lost 7 bases and 5 bases, there was a span of 11 bases. The CDR3 is 12 residues long. The CDR3, as DNA: TGTGCCAGCATCCAGAGGGGGACTGAAGCTTTCTTT. It specifies CASIQRGTEAFF.

V and J are TRBV19 and TRBJ2-3; the match to TRBD2 covers 12 bases. The ends lost 6 bases at V and 6 bases at J; junction bases unmatched: 10. This CDR3 spans 16 amino acids. Germline values: CDR1 LNHDA, CDR2 SQIVND (reference sequence). CDR3 DNA: TGTGCCAGTAGGCCCCTAGCGGGGGGGCCATGGGATACGCAGTATTTT. Translation: CASRPLAGGPWDTQYF.

The V and J genes are TRBV11-3 and TRBJ2-1; 12 bases line up with TRBD2. After removal of 5 bases from V and 8 bases from J, the junction contained 10 bases not matched to a gene. This CDR3 is 16 amino acids long. Germline CDR1 SGHNT, CDR2 YENEEA. The CDR3: CASSVGLAGSFDEQFF. As DNA, the CDR3 is TGTGCCAGCAGCGTCGGACTAGCGGGGAGTTTCGATGAGCAGTTCTTC.

The V call is TRBV7-2, the J call TRBJ2-2, with a tentative D call TRBD1 (5 bases). V lost 1 base and J lost 1, with 10 bases in between. The germline CDR1 and CDR2 sequences are SGHTA and FQGNSA. CDR3 length equals 16 residues. The CDR3: CASSLVYRMNTGELFF. The CDR3 region has the DNA TGTGCCAGCAGCTTAGTTTACAGGATGAACACCGGGGAGCTGTTTTTT. The whole variable domain, filled in from reference TRBV7-2 and TRBJ2-2, reads GAGVSQSPSNKVTEKGKDVELRCDPISGHTALYWYRQSLGQGLEFLIYFQGNSAPDKSGLPSDRFSAERTGGSVSTLTIQRTQQEDSAVYLCASSLVYRMNTGELFFGEGSRLTVL.

In this sample, this clone turned up once. This sequence joins TRBV19 and TRBJ2-7, with a weak D call TRBD1 (6 bases). The V end lost 10 bases, the J end lost 1 base, and 20 bases lay between the germline ends. The CDR3 is 15 residues long. Germline V lookup: CDR1 LNHDA, CDR2 SQIVND (reference sequence). This chain's CDR3 is CATSSEQGKSYEQYF. In nucleotides, the CDR3 is TGTGCCACCTCTTCAGAACAGGGCAAATCCTACGAGCAGTACTTC.

The gene calls are TRBV19 and TRBJ2-7; 12 nucleotides line up with TRBD2. The CDR3 totals 15 residues. Germline loops: CDR1 LNHDA, CDR2 SQIVND (reference sequence). V gave up 7 bases and J gave up 6 bases; unmatched junction bases: 10. CDR3 nucleotides: TGTGCCAGTATGAATCCAGGACTAGCGGGGCGCGAGCAGTACTTC. This gives the protein CASMNPGLAGREQYF.

V is TRBV19 and J is TRBJ2-3, with 13 bases matching TRBD2. Germline V gene lookup returns CDR1 LNHDA and CDR2 SQIVND (reference sequence). Unmatched junction bases numbered 6, after V lost 3 bases and J lost 0 bases. The CDR3 length is 18 residues. The CDR3 DNA reads as TGTGCCAGTAGTATTGGGACTAGCGGGGCGGCAAGCACAGATACGCAGTATTTT. Translated: CASSIGTSGAASTDTQYF.

This clone is a singleton in its sample. The chain has TRBV6-1 and TRBJ2-7; D perhaps matches TRBD1 (6 bases). Trimming shortened V by 2 bases and J by 3 bases, and 11 bases separated the two germline ends. The CDR3 sequence is 14 residues long. Germline V lookup: CDR1 MNHNS, CDR2 SASEGT. The CDR3 spells CASSEMGAIYEQYF. CDR3 bases: TGTGCCAGCAGTGAAATGGGGGCAATCTACGAGCAGTACTTC.

The chain joins TRBV19 to TRBJ2-7; no firm D call. The CDR3 is 14 amino acids. Trimming pared 3 bases from V and 5 bases from J, leaving 14 bases between. CDR1 and CDR2 from the germline V gene are LNHDA and SQIVND (reference sequence). This CDR3 reads CASSIGPGVNEQYF. CDR3 DNA sequence: TGTGCCAGTAGTATCGGCCCTGGAGTCAACGAGCAGTACTTC.

The chain couples TRBV20-1 to TRBJ2-2, with a possible D match to TRBD2 (5 bases). From germline, CDR1 is DFQATT and CDR2 SNEGSKA (reference sequence). This CDR3 has 16 amino acids. Trimming shortened V by 3 bases and J by 1 base, and 15 bases separated the two germline ends. CDR3 loop: CSASPGNPENTGELFF. DNA for the CDR3: TGCAGTGCTAGTCCGGGGAATCCCGAGAACACCGGGGAGCTGTTTTTT.

J is TRBJ2-7 and V is TRBV7-9; D might be TRBD2 (6 bases). CDR1 and CDR2 (germline): SEHNR, FQNEAQ (reference sequence). The CDR3 sequence is 16 residues long. V was pared by 5 bases and J by 2 bases, with 19 bases between. DNA of the CDR3: TGTGCCAGCAGCGTTGGGACCGGAGGGCTGACCTACGAGCAGTACTTC. Protein: CASSVGTGGLTYEQYF.

The chain recombines TRBV12-3 or TRBV12-4 with TRBJ2-1; 9 bases match TRBD2. The V segment lost 6 bases and the J segment 10 bases; nucleotides outside the gene matches: 1. The CDR3 runs to 11 residues. This chain's CDR3 is CASRLAGEQFF. In nucleotides, the CDR3 is TGTGCCAGCAGGCTAGCGGGGGAGCAGTTCTTC.

CDR3 DNA: TGTGCCAGCAGGGGTCGTGTAGCGGGGGATTTAAATACGCAGTATTTT. Translation gives CASRGRVAGDLNTQYF. The rearrangement links TRBV2 to TRBJ2-3; TRBD2 matches at 9 bases. The germline CDR1 and CDR2 sequences are SNHLY and FYNNEI. The CDR3 has 16 residues. The V gene end was trimmed by 6 bases and the J gene end by 7 bases; junction bases not matched to a gene: 14.

V gene TRBV24-1 combines with J gene TRBJ1-2, with 7 bases matching TRBD1. V shed 4 bases and J 6 bases; nucleotides not matched to a gene: 7. Germline CDR1 is KGHDR and CDR2 is SFDVKD. The CDR3 is made up of 14 amino acids. In DNA, the CDR3 is TGTGCCACCAGTGACCGACAGGGAACGAATGGCTACACCTTC. This sequence encodes CATSDRQGTNGYTF.

This rearrangement joins TRBV6-1 to TRBJ1-1; TRBD1 is a possible D gene (6 bases). CDR3 length: 17 residues. The germline V gene has CDR1 MNHNS and CDR2 SASEGT. The V end lost 3 bases, the J end lost 0 bases, and 17 bases lay between the germline ends. The CDR3 region has the DNA TGTGCCAGCAGTGAGTTAGGGGGGGCTCGGATGAACACTGAAGCTTTCTTT. Protein product: CASSELGGARMNTEAFF.

The rearrangement joins TRBV6-2 or TRBV6-3 to TRBJ2-1; 12 bases are shared with TRBD2. The germline gives CDR1 MNHEY, CDR2 SVGEGT. The CDR3 has 17 amino acids. J gave up 0 bases and V 4 bases, and 4 bases lay outside the gene matches. Here the CDR3 DNA reads TGTGCCAGCAGTTCCCCGACTAGCGGGAGCTCCTACAATGAGCAGTTCTTC. This encodes CASSSPTSGSSYNEQFF.

The chain has TRBV19 and TRBJ1-3, with 8 bases fitting TRBD1. V was pared by 6 bases and J by 0 bases, with 4 bases of the junction left unmatched. This CDR3 contains 15 residues. The germline gives CDR1 LNHDA, CDR2 SQIVND (reference sequence). The CDR3 loop reads CASRRQGISGNTIYF. CDR3 nucleotides: TGTGCCAGTAGGAGACAGGGGATCTCTGGAAACACCATATATTTT.

To note about this clone: The same CDR3 also results from other DNA sequences found in this sample. This sequence joins TRBV12-3 or TRBV12-4 and TRBJ1-2; TRBD1 matches at 9 bases. Unmatched junction bases numbered 1, after V lost 3 bases and J lost 5 bases. The CDR3 is 13 amino acids. As DNA, the CDR3 is TGTGCCAGCAGTTTGGGGACAGGGTATGGCTACACCTTC. The encoded protein is CASSLGTGYGYTF.